In its sample, the clone carrying this TCR beta chain was seen a few times. Its target is unknown. The sample is drawn from a study of T-cell memory formation after mild COVID-19. In the study overall: Largely, TCR clusters stayed within a single donor. The study, taken as a whole, reports: Mostly located in CM and EM were contracting CD4+ clones, with contracting CD8+ clones located in EMRA. From day 15 to 85, contracting clones were balanced between CD4 and CD8, whereas later expanders leaned toward CD4+.

V was clipped by 2 bases and J by 5 bases; unmatched bases: 2. Per the germline V gene, CDR1 is DFQATT and CDR2 is SNEGSKA (reference sequence). The CDR3 has 14 amino acids. Constant-segment primers and 5'RACE yielded cDNA libraries for TCR alpha and TCR beta, each carrying sample barcodes and UMIs. TCRdb recomputed calls from the 5' RACE reads with MiXCR, one row per CDR3 protein. The data hold around 300,000 distinct CDR3 sequences, with 12% to 15% observed a single time. The gene calls are TRBV20-1 and TRBJ2-2; 10 nucleotides agree with TRBD2. Sequenced material: PBMCs or a T cell subset sorted from them (not recorded which). This sequence was found in a young man who had mild COVID-19 (a few samples of this study predate the infection). Cell type and time point are not known. The CDR3 region has the DNA TGCAGTGCTAGACTAGCGGGGGCGACCGGGGAGCTGTTTTTT. Its protein is CSARLAGATGELFF.